The 30 T cell receptor beta chains listed next were all sequenced from one sample in a study of regulatory T cells in long-lasting Graves disease. HTBI primers from iRepertoire and Arm-PCR of CDR3 regions yielded the TCR beta libraries. TCRdb ran MiXCR on the multiplex PCR reads and lists one entry per CDR3 protein. The sample contains a few hundred thousand distinct CDR3 sequences, roughly 21% of which appear only once. Time point: persistent/refractory GD, antithyroid drugs over 5 years with positive TRAb. After RNA was extracted from PBMCs, the TCR library was made from it. The sample here was peripheral blood mononuclear cells (PBMCs), taken when the disease was refractory, from a patient treated with antithyroid drugs. Receptors were obtained from a female donor with Graves disease.

The chain joins TRBV19 to TRBJ2-7, with 7 bases fitting TRBD1. CDR3 length: 15 residues. CDR1 LNHDA and CDR2 SQIVND come from the germline V gene (reference sequence). Germline trimming cut 2 bases from V and 2 bases from J; bases unmatched to any gene: 6. The CDR3 region has the DNA TGTGCCAGTAGTATACCGGGACAGCCAGCCTACGAGCAGTACTTC. As protein: CASSIPGQPAYEQYF. The variable domain in full, completed from reference TRBV19 and TRBJ2-7, reads DGGITQSPKYLFRKEGQNVTLSCEQNLNHDAMYWYRQDPGQGLRLIYYSQIVNDFQKGDIAEGYSVSREKKESFPLTVTSAQKNPTAFYLCASSIPGQPAYEQYFGPGTRLTVT.

The chain has TRBV28 and TRBJ2-3; D might be TRBD1 or TRBD2, each matching 6 bases. This CDR3 is 15 amino acids long. Germline CDR1 and CDR2: MDHEN and SYDVKM. V was trimmed by 3 bases and J by 4 bases, leaving 14 bases between them. The CDR3 reads CASSFSGALADTQYF. CDR3 nucleotides: TGTGCCAGCAGTTTCTCGGGGGCTCTCGCAGATACGCAGTATTTT.

Concerning this clonotype itself: This may be a read error: a much more frequent sequence differs by one nucleotide. The chain couples TRBV12-3 or TRBV12-4 to TRBJ2-5; D is ambiguous. The CDR3 is 13 residues long. CDR3 coding DNA: TGTGCCAGCAGTTTGAGGCGGAAAGAGACCCTGTACTTC. The encoded protein is CASSLRRKETLYF.

The chain uses TRBV13 and TRBJ2-1, with D hard to call. Germline assignment: CDR1 PRHDT and CDR2 FYEKMQ (reference sequence). The CDR3 length is 13 residues. V was cut by 4 bases and J by 7 bases, with 11 bases left in between. Written as DNA, the CDR3 is TGTGCCAGCAGCTCCGGGTCTTCGAATGAGCAGTTCTTC. Protein sequence: CASSSGSSNEQFF.

The V call is TRBV27, the J call TRBJ2-1, with D tentatively TRBD1 (6 bases). The length of the CDR3 is 14 residues. V was cut by 2 bases and J by 7 bases, with 12 bases left in between. CDR1 and CDR2 (germline): MNHEY, SMNVEV (reference sequence). DNA of the CDR3: TGTGCCAGCAGTTTAGGGGCAGGGGTGAATGAGCAGTTCTTC. The encoded protein is CASSLGAGVNEQFF.

This chain uses TRBV19 with TRBJ1-1; D ambiguous. Trimming took 4 bases from V and 4 from J, leaving 10 bases between them. Germline V lookup: CDR1 LNHDA, CDR2 SQIVND (reference sequence). This CDR3 comprises 13 residues. The CDR3 sequence is CASSKRAGTEAFF. CDR3 coding DNA: TGTGCCAGTAGTAAACGAGCTGGCACTGAAGCTTTCTTT.

This chain uses TRBV28 with TRBJ2-3, with D unclear. The V end was cut by 0 bases, the J end by 3 bases, with 4 bases between. The CDR3 totals 13 residues. From germline, CDR1 is MDHEN and CDR2 SYDVKM. As DNA, the CDR3 is TGTGCCAGCAGTTTATGGGGGACAGATACGCAGTATTTT. Its protein is CASSLWGTDTQYF. Full variable domain (outside the CDR3, taken from reference TRBV28 and TRBJ2-3): DVKVTQSSRYLVKRTGEKVFLECVQDMDHENMFWYRQDPGLGLRLIYFSYDVKMKEKGDIPEGYSVSREKKERFSLILESASTNQTSMYLCASSLWGTDTQYFGPGTRLTVL.

This clonotype was seen at least ten times. The chain has TRBV9 and TRBJ1-5; D is undetermined. V gave up 2 bases and J gave up 9 bases, with 15 bases separating them. The CDR3 is 14 residues long. Germline CDR1 reads SGDLS; CDR2 reads YYNGEE. The CDR3 loop is CASSVEGGDGPQHF. Written as DNA, the CDR3 is TGTGCCAGCAGCGTCGAGGGAGGCGATGGGCCCCAGCATTTT.

This clonotype was counted many times. The J gene is TRBJ1-4, the V gene TRBV5-1; TRBD1 matches 9 bases. The trim removed 0 bases at V and 5 bases at J, leaving 2 bases unmatched. CDR3 size: 15 residues. The V gene's germline CDR1 is SGHRS and CDR2 YFSETQ. This chain's CDR3 is CASSLATGGNEKLFF. Written as DNA, the CDR3 is TGCGCCAGCAGCTTGGCAACAGGGGGCAATGAAAAACTGTTTTTT.

This clonotype was observed a few times. The genes are TRBV5-6 and TRBJ1-5, with 8 positions matching TRBD1. This CDR3 has 13 residues. Per the germline V gene, CDR1 is SGHDT and CDR2 is YYEEEE. J lost 9 bases, V lost 2 bases, and 4 bases had no gene match. The chain's CDR3 is CASSLPGQAPQHF. The DNA of the CDR3 is TGTGCCAGCAGCTTACCGGGACAGGCGCCCCAGCATTTT. The whole variable domain, filled in from reference TRBV5-6 and TRBJ1-5, reads DAGVTQSPTHLIKTRGQQVTLRCSPKSGHDTVSWYQQALGQGPQFIFQYYEEEERQRGNFPDRFSGHQFPNYSSELNVNALLLGDSALYLCASSLPGQAPQHFGDGTRLSIL.

This chain uses TRBV9 with TRBJ1-2; 7 nucleotides align to TRBD1. V dropped 4 bases and J dropped 2; count of bases not matched to a gene: 11. The CDR3 has 16 amino acids. The V gene's germline CDR1 is SGDLS and CDR2 YYNGEE. CDR3 sequence (DNA): TGTGCCAGCAGCAGAGGGGGCGCAGGGGTAAACTATGGCTACACCTTC. Its translation: CASSRGGAGVNYGYTF.

The sample holds many counts of this clonotype. This chain connects TRBV28 to TRBJ1-5, with D tentatively TRBD1 (5 bases). The CDR3 is 16 residues long. V was trimmed by 6 bases and J by 4 bases, leaving 19 bases between them. Per the germline V gene, CDR1 is MDHEN and CDR2 is SYDVKM. DNA of the CDR3: TGTGCCAGCAGCTCCGCTCTACGACAGATAAATCAGCCCCAGCATTTT. Encoded protein: CASSSALRQINQPQHF.

This clonotype was detected only a few times. V and J are TRBV24-1 and TRBJ2-2; 7 bases fit TRBD1. Per germline, CDR1 KGHDR and CDR2 SFDVKD. The CDR3 runs to 16 residues. V gave up 3 bases and J gave up 1 base; unmatched junction bases: 4. CDR3 loop: CATSDPQGKNTGELFF. The CDR3 DNA reads TGTGCCACCAGTGATCCACAGGGGAAGAACACCGGGGAGCTGTTTTTT.

The rearrangement joins TRBV5-1 to TRBJ1-1; D uncertain. The germline gives CDR1 SGHRS, CDR2 YFSETQ. V lost 4 bases to trimming and J lost 7 bases, with 14 bases between them. The CDR3 is 13 residues long. The CDR3 DNA sequence: TGCGCCAGCAGCACCCGGACGTGGGATGAAGCTTTCTTT. It encodes CASSTRTWDEAFF.

As for this clonotype: A junction end diverges from the germline sequence, so it may reflect a read error. The chain recombines TRBV24-1 with TRBJ2-1, with D perhaps matching TRBD1 or TRBD2 (5 bases each). The CDR3 consists of 16 residues. Germline CDR1 and CDR2: KGHDR and SFDVKD. CDR3 DNA sequence: TGTGCCACCAGTGTTGGGACCTCCGGATCCTACAATAAGCAGTTCTTC. Protein sequence: CATSVGTSGSYNKQFF.

The V and J genes are TRBV19 and TRBJ2-1, with TRBD2 identical over 8 bases. The germline gives CDR1 LNHDA, CDR2 SQIVND (reference sequence). The junction had 2 bases not matched to a gene; V was cut back by 1 base and J by 0 bases. This CDR3 has 16 residues. The CDR3 loop is CASSIVAGGSYNEQFF. In nucleotides, the CDR3 is TGTGCCAGTAGTATAGTCGCGGGAGGCTCCTACAATGAGCAGTTCTTC.

The table lists this clonotype with a few counts. The chain links TRBV15 to TRBJ2-6; TRBD2 matches 7 bases. V shed 0 bases and J 3 bases; nucleotides not matched to a gene: 5. This CDR3 is built from 17 residues. Germline values: CDR1 LNHNV, CDR2 YYDKDF (reference sequence). The CDR3 DNA follows: TGTGCCACCAGCAGAGAGGGAGGGGTCGGTGGGGCCAACGTCCTGACTTTC. Translated: CATSREGGVGGANVLTF.

As for this clonotype: A much larger clone sits a single nucleotide away, making a read error possible. The gene calls are TRBV6-2 or TRBV6-3 and TRBJ2-7, with 7 nucleotides matching TRBD1. Germline trimming cut 2 bases from V and 4 bases from J; bases unmatched to any gene: 11. Germline V gives CDR1 MNHEY, CDR2 SVGEGT. The length of the CDR3 is 16 residues. CDR3 DNA: TGTGCCAGCAGTTACAGTCGACAGGGCAAAGTTTACGAGCAGTACTTC. It codes for CASSYSRQGKVYEQYF.

The sample holds many counts of this clonotype. V gene TRBV7-9 combines with J gene TRBJ1-2, with a possible D match to TRBD1 (5 bases). Germline CDR1 is SEHNR and CDR2 is FQNEAQ (reference sequence). The CDR3 loop spans 14 amino acids. Trimming took 5 bases from V and 5 from J, leaving 15 bases between them. The CDR3 sequence is CASSPDRFGYGYTF. Written as DNA, the CDR3 is TGTGCCAGCAGCCCCGACAGATTCGGTTATGGCTACACCTTC.

This clonotype was counted many times. The chain couples TRBV3-1 to TRBJ2-7, with no clear D. Germline CDR1 and CDR2: LGHDT and YNNKEL (reference sequence). The CDR3 is made up of 13 amino acids. V lost 0 bases and J lost 3, with 6 bases in between. CDR3 loop: CASSQEPIYEQYF. CDR3 sequence (DNA): TGTGCCAGCAGCCAAGAACCCATCTACGAGCAGTACTTC.

This clonotype appeared a few times. V is TRBV24-1 and J is TRBJ1-1; TRBD1 aligns across 9 bases. CDR3 length: 14 amino acids. The germline V gene has CDR1 KGHDR and CDR2 SFDVKD. The junction had 10 bases not matched to a gene; V was cut back by 7 bases and J by 8 bases. CDR3 protein: CATRPSTGGLEAFF. The CDR3 region has the DNA TGTGCCACCAGACCCTCTACAGGGGGCCTAGAAGCTTTCTTT.

The V and J genes are TRBV27 and TRBJ1-1; TRBD1 agrees at 7 bases. Germline loops: CDR1 MNHEY, CDR2 SMNVEV (reference sequence). V dropped 2 bases and J dropped 13; count of bases not matched to a gene: 13. The CDR3 covers 14 residues. This CDR3 is CASSLHPGTAPVFF. As DNA, the CDR3 is TGTGCCAGCAGTTTACACCCGGGGACAGCCCCGGTTTTCTTT.

V usage is TRBV7-9 and J usage is TRBJ1-6; the D gene is possibly TRBD1 (6 bases). The CDR3 covers 14 residues. V was shortened by 4 bases and J by 7 bases, with 11 bases between the two germline ends. Germline V gives CDR1 SEHNR, CDR2 FQNEAQ (reference sequence). In DNA form, the CDR3 reads TGTGCCAGCAGCTCACAGGGACCAAATTCACCCCTCCACTTT. Translated: CASSSQGPNSPLHF.

This clonotype was counted ten times or more. The rearrangement joins TRBV6-5 to TRBJ2-5; tentative D call: TRBD2 (7 bases). CDR3 length: 15 residues. Germline values: CDR1 MNHEY, CDR2 SVGAGI. V lost 2 bases and J lost 1, with 11 bases in between. For the CDR3, the DNA is TGTGCCAGCAGTTACGTGGGGGGGGCCCAAGAGACCCAGTACTTC. The encoded protein is CASSYVGGAQETQYF.

The CDR3 loop reads CASSEGESGELFF. The DNA of the CDR3 is TGTGCCAGCAGTGAAGGGGAGTCCGGGGAGCTGTTTTTT. The chain carries TRBV6-1 and TRBJ2-2; D possibly corresponds to TRBD2 (5 bases). The germline V gene has CDR1 MNHNS and CDR2 SASEGT. This CDR3 region has 13 residues. V was pared by 1 base and J by 6 bases, with 6 bases between.

This clonotype was counted a few times. V is TRBV7-8 and J is TRBJ2-7; 7 positions agree with TRBD2. V lost 5 bases and J lost 4; bases outside the gene matches: 11. The CDR3 is 15 amino acids. The germline V gene has CDR1 SGHVS and CDR2 FQNEAQ. CDR3: CASSQQTSTRYEQYF. DNA of the CDR3: TGTGCCAGCAGCCAGCAGACTAGCACTCGGTACGAGCAGTACTTC.

At least ten counts were recorded for this clonotype. The chain uses TRBV28 and TRBJ2-5, with 11 bases fitting TRBD2. Germline V lookup: CDR1 MDHEN, CDR2 SYDVKM. J was trimmed by 1 base and V by 8 bases; bases with no gene match: 9. The CDR3 loop spans 16 amino acids. CDR3 nucleotide sequence: TGTGCCAGCTCATTGCGGGGACTAGCGGCCCAAGAGACCCAGTACTTC. Its translation: CASSLRGLAAQETQYF.

V is TRBV6-2 or TRBV6-3 and J is TRBJ2-7, with a weak D call TRBD2 (5 bases). Germline V lookup: CDR1 MNHEY, CDR2 SVGEGT. V was shortened by 8 bases and J by 5 bases, with 19 bases between the two germline ends. The CDR3 sequence is 14 residues long. The CDR3 here is CASSPNGVVNEQYF. The CDR3 DNA follows: TGTGCCAGCTCACCAAACGGGGTGGTCAACGAGCAGTACTTC.

This clonotype showed up just a few times. This chain connects TRBV19 to TRBJ2-7, with D tentatively TRBD1 or TRBD2 (5 bases each). The CDR3 is 13 residues long. CDR1 and CDR2 (germline): LNHDA, SQIVND (reference sequence). The V gene lost 3 bases and the J gene lost 1 base, with 7 bases spanning the gap. CDR3 residues: CASSIGGSYEQYF. The CDR3 DNA follows: TGTGCCAGTAGTATTGGGGGTTCCTACGAGCAGTACTTC.

This clonotype has at least ten counts. The CDR3 here is CASSPGTGVDRGNIQYF. In DNA form, the CDR3 reads TGTGCCAGCAGTCCAGGGACAGGGGTGGACCGGGGAAACATTCAGTACTTC. The J gene is TRBJ2-4, the V gene TRBV28, with 10 nucleotides matching TRBD1. J was trimmed by 6 bases and V by 5 bases; bases with no gene match: 13. CDR3 length equals 17 residues. CDR1 is MDHEN and CDR2 is SYDVKM in the germline V gene.